What follows are 25 T cell receptor beta chains derived from one specimen sequenced in a study of blood T cell repertoires in COVID-19. Clones were read by immunoSEQ multiplex PCR, and TCRdb kept only the in-frame ones, dropping some. The table has 55,000 to 65,000 clones, roughly 88% seen once. Sequencing was done on a sample of peripheral blood. The receptors were sampled from a human donor in a cohort sampled during active COVID-19.

The chain combines TRBV6-4 with TRBJ2-5, with TRBD2 matching 8 bases. V trimming: 4 bases; J trimming: 2 bases; junction bases outside the gene matches: 9. This CDR3 spans 16 amino acids. Per the germline V gene, CDR1 is MRHNA and CDR2 is SNTAGT. The CDR3 loop reads CASSGYRLATQETQYF. The CDR3, as DNA: TGTGCCAGCAGTGGCTACCGACTAGCGACGCAAGAGACCCAGTACTTC.

The chain carries TRBV5-1 and TRBJ2-1, with 10 nucleotides matching TRBD2. CDR3 length equals 16 residues. The germline V gene has CDR1 SGHRS and CDR2 YFSETQ. V lost 3 bases to trimming and J lost 2 bases; unmatched junction nucleotides: 5. CDR3 sequence (DNA): TGCGCCAGCAGCTCCAGCGGGAGGGCCACCTACAATGAGCAGTTCTTC. Protein product: CASSSSGRATYNEQFF.

The gene calls are TRBV11-1 and TRBJ2-5, with 9 bases aligning to TRBD2. After removal of 5 bases from V and 2 bases from J, the junction contained 6 bases not matched to a gene. CDR1 SGHAT and CDR2 FQDESV come from the germline V gene (reference sequence). The CDR3 length is 15 residues. The CDR3: CASSPRLADQETQYF. CDR3 nucleotides: TGTGCCAGCAGCCCCAGACTAGCGGATCAAGAGACCCAGTACTTC.

This chain connects TRBV7-9 to TRBJ2-7; no reliable D call. This CDR3 spans 16 amino acids. Trimming shortened V by 5 bases and J by 2 bases, and 19 bases separated the two germline ends. Germline V gene data show CDR1 as SEHNR and CDR2 as FQNEAQ (reference sequence). CDR3 residues: CASSPPTAAQTYEQYF. As DNA, the CDR3 is TGTGCCAGCAGCCCCCCCACAGCTGCCCAAACCTACGAGCAGTACTTC. The full variable domain, in which reference TRBV7-9 and TRBJ2-7 provide the parts outside the CDR3, is DTGVSQNPRHKITKRGQNVTFRCDPISEHNRLYWYRQTLGQGPEFLTYFQNEAQLEKSRLLSDRFSAERPKGSFSTLEIQRTEQGDSAMYLCASSPPTAAQTYEQYFGPGTRLTVT.

This clone was detected only once. The chain uses TRBV3-1 (or the pseudogene TRBV3-2) and TRBJ1-4; TRBD1 matches at 7 bases. Germline CDR1 and CDR2: LGHDT and YNNKEL (reference sequence). CDR3 length: 14 amino acids. V shed 5 bases, J shed 7 bases, and the junction held 7 bases outside the gene matches. Here the CDR3 DNA reads TGTGCCAGCAGCTCGGGACAGTCGGGTGAAAAACTGTTTTTT. It translates to CASSSGQSGEKLFF.

This chain connects TRBV4-1 to TRBJ2-5; 11 bases align to TRBD1. The CDR3 consists of 18 residues. Germline V gene lookup returns CDR1 MGHRA and CDR2 YSYEKL. After removal of 1 base from V and 5 bases from J, the junction contained 12 bases not matched to a gene. The CDR3 region has the DNA TGCGCCAGCAGCCAAGGCCTAACAGGGACAGGGGGGACGGAGACCCAGTACTTC. Protein sequence: CASSQGLTGTGGTETQYF.

The chain is built from TRBV15 and TRBJ2-3; D remains ambiguous. Trimming shortened V by 4 bases and J by 6 bases, and 20 bases separated the two germline ends. There are 16 residues in the CDR3. The germline CDR1 and CDR2 sequences are LNHNV and YYDKDF (reference sequence). CDR3 loop: CATSKANRVEEDTQYF. The CDR3 DNA follows: TGTGCCACCAGCAAGGCCAACCGGGTCGAGGAGGATACGCAGTATTTT.

Comments on this clone: One junction end does not reproduce the germline sequence, and a read error may be involved. This sequence joins TRBV11-1 and TRBJ2-1, with 10 positions matching TRBD2. This CDR3 has 15 amino acids. CDR1 and CDR2 (germline): SGHAT, FQDESV (reference sequence). CDR3 DNA sequence: TGTGCCAGCAGCTTCGCTAGCGGGAGTTACACTGAGCAGTTCTTC. Amino acid sequence: CASSFASGSYTEQFF.

The chain links TRBV19 to TRBJ2-5; D remains ambiguous. The CDR3 runs 14 residues. CDR1 and CDR2 from the germline V gene are LNHDA and SQIVND (reference sequence). V was cut by 0 bases and J by 2 bases, with 7 bases left in between. The DNA of the CDR3 is TGTGCCAGTAGTATAGATGCGGTTCAAGAGACCCAGTACTTC. This encodes CASSIDAVQETQYF.

The rearrangement uses TRBV11-3 and TRBJ2-4, with D perhaps matching TRBD1 (5 bases). The CDR3 is 14 residues long. Between the trimmed V and J ends, which lost 5 bases and 11 bases, there was a span of 19 bases. The germline gives CDR1 SGHNT, CDR2 YENEEA. The CDR3 loop is CASSKTETLLFQYF. Here the CDR3 DNA reads TGTGCCAGCAGCAAGACAGAGACCCTTTTATTTCAGTACTTC.

The chain couples TRBV9 to TRBJ2-3; D uncertain. The ends were cut back, 0 bases at V and 0 bases at J, with 5 bases in the middle. The CDR3 is 14 residues long. Germline values: CDR1 SGDLS, CDR2 YYNGEE. The chain's CDR3 is CASSVDPSTDTQYF. The CDR3 DNA sequence: TGTGCCAGCAGCGTAGATCCGAGCACAGATACGCAGTATTTT.

CDR3 nucleotide sequence: TGTGCCAGCAGCCTACACAGGGCAGGAGGTGAAAAACTGTTTTTT. It specifies CASSLHRAGGEKLFF. The rearrangement uses TRBV13 and TRBJ1-4, with a tentative D call TRBD1 (6 bases). V was shortened by 5 bases and J by 7 bases, with 17 bases between the two germline ends. The CDR3 consists of 15 residues. Germline V CDR1 and CDR2: PRHDT, FYEKMQ (reference sequence).

The chain joins TRBV19 to TRBJ2-7; possible D gene TRBD1, 6 bases. The CDR3 totals 14 residues. Germline CDR1 is LNHDA and CDR2 is SQIVND (reference sequence). V was clipped by 5 bases and J by 2 bases, with 13 bases between them. This CDR3 reads CASSVNSGAYEQYF. CDR3 sequence (DNA): TGTGCCAGTAGTGTCAACTCAGGGGCCTACGAGCAGTACTTC.

The V call is TRBV4-1, the J call TRBJ2-7; maybe TRBD1 (5 bases). With 4 bases removed from V and 6 bases from J, the gap between germline ends came to 16 bases. Per the germline V gene, CDR1 is MGHRA and CDR2 is YSYEKL. CDR3 length: 14 residues. CDR3 residues: CASSLLIRASEQYF. The DNA of the CDR3 is TGCGCCAGCAGCCTACTTATCAGGGCTTCCGAGCAGTACTTC.

The chain recombines TRBV14 with TRBJ2-1; 8 bases are shared with TRBD2. After removal of 6 bases from V and 5 bases from J, the junction contained 18 bases not matched to a gene. Germline V gene data show CDR1 as SGHDN and CDR2 as FVKESK. The CDR3 contains 18 residues. The CDR3 nucleotides read TGTGCCAGCAGTACGGAATTTAGCGGGACGACCTTCCACAATGAGCAGTTCTTC. Translated: CASSTEFSGTTFHNEQFF.

The chain couples TRBV5-4 to TRBJ2-1; TRBD1 agrees at 9 bases. V was pared by 4 bases and J by 6 bases, with 2 bases of the junction left unmatched. The germline V gene encodes CDR1 SGHNT and CDR2 YYREEE (reference sequence). The CDR3 loop spans 13 amino acids. The CDR3 bases are TGTGCCAGCAGCACGACAGGGGGCAATGAGCAGTTCTTC. It translates to CASSTTGGNEQFF.

There are a few counts of this clone. The rearrangement joins TRBV10-3 to TRBJ2-1; TRBD2 might be the D (6 bases). The V end lost 7 bases, the J end lost 7 bases, and 11 bases lay between the germline ends. Germline values: CDR1 ENHRY, CDR2 SYGVKD. The CDR3 runs to 12 residues. CDR3 in DNA: TGTGCCATCATGGCTAGCGAAAATGAGCAGTTCTTC. It translates to CAIMASENEQFF.

The J gene is TRBJ2-2, the V gene TRBV2; 8 bases map to TRBD2. This CDR3 has 14 residues. The trim removed 5 bases at V and 6 bases at J, leaving 5 bases unmatched. Germline values: CDR1 SNHLY, CDR2 FYNNEI. Here the CDR3 DNA reads TGTGCCAGCAGTTCCTCCGGGAGGGCCGGGGAGCTGTTTTTT. Its translation is CASSSSGRAGELFF.

This clone is labeled medium-sized. The chain links TRBV3-1 (or the pseudogene TRBV3-2) to TRBJ2-7; D is uncertain. The CDR3 spans 13 residues. Germline assignment: CDR1 LGHDT and CDR2 YNNKEL (reference sequence). Trimming removed 6 bases at V and 3 bases at J, with 12 bases between. CDR3 bases: TGTGCCAGCAGTGAACTCCCCGACTACGAGCAGTACTTC. This gives the protein CASSELPDYEQYF.

The chain uses TRBV5-4 and TRBJ2-7, with 10 bases that match TRBD1. The V gene end was trimmed by 4 bases and the J gene end by 2 bases; junction bases not matched to a gene: 6. The CDR3 runs to 15 residues. The germline CDR1 and CDR2 sequences are SGHNT and YYREEE (reference sequence). Here the CDR3 DNA reads TGTGCCAGCAGCCTCGACAGGGGGCTTACCTACGAGCAGTACTTC. Amino acids: CASSLDRGLTYEQYF.

This chain joins TRBV4-1 and TRBJ2-7, with 7 bases identical to TRBD2. Germline CDR1 MGHRA, CDR2 YSYEKL. This CDR3 is built from 17 residues. V shed 0 bases and J 3 bases; nucleotides not matched to a gene: 11. This chain's CDR3 is CASSQDSSGNFNYEQYF. The CDR3 region has the DNA TGCGCCAGCAGCCAAGATTCTAGCGGCAACTTTAACTACGAGCAGTACTTC.

The V gene is TRBV19, the J gene TRBJ2-1; D is perhaps TRBD2 (7 bases). Germline-derived CDR1 and CDR2 are LNHDA and SQIVND (reference sequence). The CDR3 is made up of 14 amino acids. Trimming cost V 3 bases and J 7 bases, with 13 bases left between them. The CDR3 protein is CASSMMGGGNEQFF. Here the CDR3 DNA reads TGTGCCAGTAGTATGATGGGAGGGGGTAATGAGCAGTTCTTC.

The J gene is TRBJ2-2, the V gene TRBV24-1; tentatively, D is TRBD2 (5 bases). This CDR3 spans 15 amino acids. Germline loops: CDR1 KGHDR, CDR2 SFDVKD. V was trimmed by 9 bases and J by 0 bases, leaving 13 bases between them. The CDR3 bases are TGTGCCACCGGGTGGGAGACAACGAACACCGGGGAGCTGTTTTTT. It encodes CATGWETTNTGELFF.

This clone was counted a single time. The chain carries TRBV14 and TRBJ2-2, with no clear D. The CDR3 extends over 17 amino acids. Looked up from germline, CDR1 is SGHDN and CDR2 is FVKESK. V lost 0 bases and J 1 base, leaving 12 bases between the germline ends. The CDR3 region is CASSQDSRQLNTGELFF. CDR3 DNA: TGTGCCAGCAGCCAAGATTCGAGACAACTGAACACCGGGGAGCTGTTTTTT.

This clone was counted a single time. The rearrangement uses TRBV19 and TRBJ1-2, with 8 bases identical to TRBD1. Germline V gives CDR1 LNHDA, CDR2 SQIVND (reference sequence). The trim removed 4 bases at V and 4 bases at J, leaving 5 bases unmatched. The CDR3 loop spans 14 amino acids. The CDR3 region is CASSTRQGFYGYTF. DNA of the CDR3: TGTGCCAGTAGTACCAGACAGGGGTTCTATGGCTACACCTTC.